The clone carrying this TCR beta chain occurred many times. These data come from a study of T cells after yellow fever vaccination. From germline, CDR1 is DFQATT and CDR2 SNEGSKA (reference sequence). Trimming left V 5 bases short and J 3 bases short, with 13 bases between. The CDR3 covers 14 residues. TCRdb re-called the 5' RACE reads with MiXCR, one entry per CDR3 protein. The sample has about 120,000 distinct CDR3 sequences, 7.2% seen once; the top ten hold approximately 2.7%. Source: CD4+ T cells sorted from PBMCs, taken roughly seven weeks after the first yellow fever vaccination. The genes are TRBV20-1 and TRBJ2-2; TRBD2 might be the D (6 bases). The source is a man between 18 and 35 years old who received the YFV17D yellow fever vaccine. The CDR3 nucleotides are TGCAGTGCTGCTCGCCGGGAGCACACCGGGGAGCTGTTTTTT. Translated: CSAARREHTGELFF.